This T cell receptor (beta chain) was recorded in a study of CD8 T cells in Susac syndrome. For the study at large: Sequencing included Susac syndrome patients, five or six of them with active disease and 8 or 9 in remission. Patients with Susac syndrome were therapy-naive, taking corticosteroids, with some also receiving intravenous immunoglobulin, or taking intravenous immunoglobulin alone at the time their blood was drawn.

The patients with Susac syndrome satisfied recently defined diagnostic criteria for either definite or probable disease. V was clipped by 0 bases and J by 5 bases, with 11 bases between them. This CDR3 is 14 amino acids long. Germline-derived CDR1 and CDR2 are SGHNT and YYREEE (reference sequence). Reverse transcription used roughly 0.5 to 1 ug RNA and random hexamers. The method of amplification for TCR beta CDR3 was immunoSEQ multiplex PCR, covering 54 Vbeta and 13 Jbeta. Using its own MiXCR run on the immunoSEQ multiplex PCR reads, TCRdb lists one record per CDR3 protein. This table holds 150,000 to 200,000 distinct CDR3 sequences, around 95% found once.

The TCR comes from a human donor with Susac syndrome. What was sequenced was CD4+ T cells from PBMCs. V gene TRBV5-4 combines with J gene TRBJ2-5, with D unresolved. CDR3 loop: CASSLAAGRETQYF. The CDR3 nucleotides read TGTGCCAGCAGCTTGGCAGCAGGACGGGAGACCCAGTACTTC.